This T cell receptor (beta chain) was identified during a study of T cell responses to AZD1222 COVID-19 vaccine. Broader study findings: Baseline seropositivity characterized only a handful of AZD1222 recipients. Donors skewed white British and female; clonal diversity was possibly underestimated.

TCRdb's copy holds only in-frame clones and misses some; the assay was immunoSEQ multiplex PCR. The sample records about 140,000 clones, around 89% being singletons. Second-dose intervals near 4 or 12 weeks were combined. The table lists this clone with a few counts. Antigen unknown. This CDR3 region has 14 residues. The V segment lost 8 bases and the J segment 5 bases; nucleotides outside the gene matches: 9. Germline assignment: CDR1 SNHLY and CDR2 FYNNEI. The chain combines TRBV2 with TRBJ1-2, with 9 bases fitting TRBD1. Sequencing used peripheral blood, obtained 28 days after the second AZD1222 dose. The TCR originated in an adult who received the AZD1222 COVID-19 vaccine. CDR3 nucleotides: TGTGCCAGCTTCCGGGACAGGGTTGGATATGGCTACACCTTC. Residues: CASFRDRVGYGYTF.